This T cell receptor (beta chain) appears in the sequencing data of a study of T cell repertoires in ileal Crohn's disease. Study context: Every patient was operated on for stricturing (approximately 60%) or penetrating (approximately 40%) complications.

A remark on this clone: Its specificity is unknown.

CDR3 length: 15 amino acids. Trimming removed 1 base at V and 2 bases at J, with 12 bases between. The germline V gene has CDR1 SGHRS and CDR2 YFSETQ. Only in-frame clones appear in the TCRdb table, and some are missing; sequencing was by immunoSEQ multiplex PCR. This table holds 25,000 to 35,000 clones, about 81% found once. General observations from the study: Clonality above 26.8% at surgery always came with endoscopic recurrence. Compared with CD4 T cells, sorted CD8 cells carried more expanded clones.

The TCR sequence derives from an adult with Crohn's disease. V and J are TRBV5-1 and TRBJ1-1; no clear D. Source material: ileal tissue. For the CDR3, the DNA is TGCGCCAGCAGCTTGACAGAAGGGAGAAACACTGAAGCTTTCTTT. This encodes CASSLTEGRNTEAFF.